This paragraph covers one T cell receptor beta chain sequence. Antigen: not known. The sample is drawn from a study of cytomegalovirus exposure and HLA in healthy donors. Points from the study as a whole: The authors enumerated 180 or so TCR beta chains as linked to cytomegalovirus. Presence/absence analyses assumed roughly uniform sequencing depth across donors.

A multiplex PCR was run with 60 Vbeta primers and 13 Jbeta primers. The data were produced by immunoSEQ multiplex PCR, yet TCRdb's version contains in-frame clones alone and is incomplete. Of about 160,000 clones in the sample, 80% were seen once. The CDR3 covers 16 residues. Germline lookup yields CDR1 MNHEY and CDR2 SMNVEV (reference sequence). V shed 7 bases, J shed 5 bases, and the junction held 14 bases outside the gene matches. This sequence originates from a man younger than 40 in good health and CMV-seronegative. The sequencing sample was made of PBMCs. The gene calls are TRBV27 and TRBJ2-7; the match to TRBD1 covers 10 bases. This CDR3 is CASTPLDVTGGHEQYF. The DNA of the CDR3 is TGTGCCAGCACCCCTTTGGATGTGACAGGGGGCCACGAGCAGTACTTC.